This TCR beta chain was identified in a study of blood T cells in healthy people across ages. Per sample, a minimum of 6 million PBMCs were isolated. RNA extraction gave at least 5 micrograms of total RNA per sample. General study findings and limits: Both higher diversity and more naive CD4+ cells marked long-lived donors when set against aged donors.

It was with a sample-barcoded 5' primer and a J-beta primer mix that a second PCR of roughly 6 to 12 cycles was run. TCRdb redid the calling of the 5' RACE reads with MiXCR, one entry per CDR3 protein. The sample holds 850,000 to 1,100,000 distinct CDR3 sequences, more than 30% seen once. A note on this clonotype: The antigen is not known.

The length of the CDR3 is 14 residues. Germline CDR1 and CDR2: MNHEY and SVGEGT. V lost 5 bases and J lost 2, with 13 bases in between. The TCR originated in a man aged 18 to 35 in good health. V is TRBV6-2 or TRBV6-3 and J is TRBJ2-7; D tentatively fits TRBD1 or TRBD2 (5 bases each). Sequenced: blood. CDR3 in amino acids: CASSPRRGPYEQYF. In DNA, the CDR3 is TGTGCCAGCAGTCCTCGACGGGGCCCCTACGAGCAGTACTTC.